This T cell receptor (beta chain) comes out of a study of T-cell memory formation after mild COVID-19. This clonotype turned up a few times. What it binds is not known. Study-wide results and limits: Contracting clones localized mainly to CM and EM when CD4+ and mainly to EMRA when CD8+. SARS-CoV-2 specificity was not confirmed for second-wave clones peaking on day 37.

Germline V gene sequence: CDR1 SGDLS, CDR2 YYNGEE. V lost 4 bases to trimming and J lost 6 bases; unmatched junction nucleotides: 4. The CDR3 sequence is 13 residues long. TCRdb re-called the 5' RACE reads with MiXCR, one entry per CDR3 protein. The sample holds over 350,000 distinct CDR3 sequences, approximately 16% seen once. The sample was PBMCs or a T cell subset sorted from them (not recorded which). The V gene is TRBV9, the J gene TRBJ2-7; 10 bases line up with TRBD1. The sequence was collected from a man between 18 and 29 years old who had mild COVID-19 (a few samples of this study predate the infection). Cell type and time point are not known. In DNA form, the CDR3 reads TGTGCCAGCAGCACCGGGACAGGGGCCGAGCAGTACTTC. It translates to CASSTGTGAEQYF.